The clone carrying this T cell receptor beta chain was detected ten times or more. Antigen specificity is unknown. This entry belongs to a study of read filtering for tumor transcriptome and immune sequencing. Across the study: R-ISS stage counts were eight or nine for I, approximately 15 for II, 6 or 7 for III. Findings and caveats of the study: IR-seq and RNA-seq agreed better without single-read clonotypes.

Germline V gene sequence: CDR1 MNHNY, CDR2 SVGAGI (reference sequence). This CDR3 contains 13 residues. V lost 7 bases and J 0 bases, leaving 7 bases between the germline ends. Molecular barcoded adaptors covering alpha/delta and beta/gamma chains were used on roughly 400 ng RNA. One entry per CDR3 protein results from TCRdb running MiXCR on the reads. The repertoire has around 130,000 distinct CDR3 sequences, roughly an eighth of them found once; the top ten carry 8.4%. This chain links TRBV6-6 with TRBJ2-4; D not resolved. The sequence came from a donor aged 40 or over with multiple myeloma. Source material: a population of CD138-negative cells sorted from bone marrow. CDR3 amino acids: CASKELAKNIQYF. In DNA, the CDR3 is TGTGCCAGCAAAGAGCTAGCCAAAAACATTCAGTACTTC.